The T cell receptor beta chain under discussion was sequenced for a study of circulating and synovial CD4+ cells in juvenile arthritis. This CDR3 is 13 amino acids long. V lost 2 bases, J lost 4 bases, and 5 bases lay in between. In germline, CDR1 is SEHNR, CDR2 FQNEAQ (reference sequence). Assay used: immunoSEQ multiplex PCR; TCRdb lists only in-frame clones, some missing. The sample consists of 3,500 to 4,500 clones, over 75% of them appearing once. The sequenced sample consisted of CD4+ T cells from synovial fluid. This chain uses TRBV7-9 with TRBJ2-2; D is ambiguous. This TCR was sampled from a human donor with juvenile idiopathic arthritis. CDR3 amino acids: CASSLYSTGELFF. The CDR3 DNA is TGTGCCAGCAGCTTATACTCCACCGGGGAGCTGTTTTTT.